This TCR beta chain was found in a study of T cells in localized non-small cell lung cancer. In the case of this clone: The antigen is not known.

Whole-study results and caveats: The study sequenced only one region of the tumor. As a result, intratumor heterogeneity could not be excluded and remains possible.

The CDR3 is 17 residues long. The germline V and J ends were trimmed by 0 bases and 1 base, with 16 bases remaining between them. CDR1 is SGHRS and CDR2 is YFSETQ in the germline V gene. Clones were sequenced by immunoSEQ multiplex PCR, and TCRdb holds only the in-frame ones, with some missing. Among 2,400 or so clones listed, 22% were seen once. Adjacent lung was taken at least 2 cm from the tumor margin, free of atypia. The V gene is TRBV5-1, the J gene TRBJ1-1, with D perhaps matching TRBD1 (6 bases). The sequence derives from a male donor at least 60 years old with stage I squamous cell lung carcinoma. The sample in question was normal lung tissue next to the tumor, obtained before any cancer treatment. The CDR3 nucleotides are TGCGCCAGCAGCTTGGGCTCGGGTACAGGGTGGAACACTGAAGCTTTCTTT. It is translated as CASSLGSGTGWNTEAFF.